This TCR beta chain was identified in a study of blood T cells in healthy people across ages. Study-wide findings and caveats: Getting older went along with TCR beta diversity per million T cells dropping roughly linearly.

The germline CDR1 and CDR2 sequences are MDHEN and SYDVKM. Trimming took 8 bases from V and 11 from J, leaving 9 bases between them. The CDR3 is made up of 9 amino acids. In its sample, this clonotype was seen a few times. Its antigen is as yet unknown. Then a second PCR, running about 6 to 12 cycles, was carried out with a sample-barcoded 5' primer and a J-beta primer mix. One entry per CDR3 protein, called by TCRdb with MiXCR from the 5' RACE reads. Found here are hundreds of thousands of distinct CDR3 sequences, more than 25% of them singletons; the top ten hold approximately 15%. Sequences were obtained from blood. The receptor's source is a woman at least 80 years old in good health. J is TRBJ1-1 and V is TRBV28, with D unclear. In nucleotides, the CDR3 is TGTGCCAGCGGTAACCGGGCTTTCTTT. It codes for CASGNRAFF.